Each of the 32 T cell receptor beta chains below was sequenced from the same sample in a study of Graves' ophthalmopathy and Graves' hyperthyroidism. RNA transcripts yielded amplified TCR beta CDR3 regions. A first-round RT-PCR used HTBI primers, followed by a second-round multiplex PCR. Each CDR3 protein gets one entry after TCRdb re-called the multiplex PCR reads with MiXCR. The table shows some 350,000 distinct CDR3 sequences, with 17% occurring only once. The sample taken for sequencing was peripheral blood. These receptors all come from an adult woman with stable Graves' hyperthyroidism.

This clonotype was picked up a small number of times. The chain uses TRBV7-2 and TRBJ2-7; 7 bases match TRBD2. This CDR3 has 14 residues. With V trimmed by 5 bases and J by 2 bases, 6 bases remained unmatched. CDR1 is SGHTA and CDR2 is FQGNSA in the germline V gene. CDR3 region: CASSLRDYTYEQYF. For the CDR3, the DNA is TGTGCCAGCAGCCTACGGGACTATACCTACGAGCAGTACTTC. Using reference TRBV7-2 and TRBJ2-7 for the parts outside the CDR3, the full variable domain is GAGVSQSPSNKVTEKGKDVELRCDPISGHTALYWYRQSLGQGLEFLIYFQGNSAPDKSGLPSDRFSAERTGGSVSTLTIQRTQQEDSAVYLCASSLRDYTYEQYFGPGTRLTVT.

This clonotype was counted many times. The CDR3 DNA sequence: TGTGCCAGCCGAGGGTTTAAGAGCGGATACGAGCAGTACTTC. Amino acid sequence: CASRGFKSGYEQYF. The gene calls are TRBV28 and TRBJ2-7, with D perhaps TRBD2 (5 bases). This CDR3 has 14 amino acids. Trimming cost V 8 bases and J 4 bases, with 18 bases left between them. In germline, CDR1 is MDHEN, CDR2 SYDVKM.

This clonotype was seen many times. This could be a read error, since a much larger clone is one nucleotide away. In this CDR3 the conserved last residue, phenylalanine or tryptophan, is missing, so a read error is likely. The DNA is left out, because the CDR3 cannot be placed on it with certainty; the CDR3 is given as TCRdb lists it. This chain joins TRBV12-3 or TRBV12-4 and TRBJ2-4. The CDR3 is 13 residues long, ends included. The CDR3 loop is CASSSGVGNIKYL.

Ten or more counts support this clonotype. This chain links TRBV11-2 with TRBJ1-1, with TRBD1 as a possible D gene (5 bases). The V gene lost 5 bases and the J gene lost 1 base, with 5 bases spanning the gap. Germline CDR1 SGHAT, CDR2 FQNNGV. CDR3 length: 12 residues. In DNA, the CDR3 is TGTGCCAGCAGCCAGGGGAACACTGAAGCTTTCTTT. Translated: CASSQGNTEAFF.

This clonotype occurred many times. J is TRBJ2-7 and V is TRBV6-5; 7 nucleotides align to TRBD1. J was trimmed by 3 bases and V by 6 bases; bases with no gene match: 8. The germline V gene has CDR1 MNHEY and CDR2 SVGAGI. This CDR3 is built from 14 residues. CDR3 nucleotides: TGTGCCAGCAGCCCCACAGGGGAGAGCTACGAGCAGTACTTC. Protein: CASSPTGESYEQYF.

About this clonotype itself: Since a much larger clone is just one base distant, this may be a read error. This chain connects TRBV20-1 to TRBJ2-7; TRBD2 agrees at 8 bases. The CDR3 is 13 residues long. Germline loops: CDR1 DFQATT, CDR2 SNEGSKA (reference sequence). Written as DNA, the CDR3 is TGCAGTGCTATGACTAGCGTCTCCTACGAGCAGTGCTTC. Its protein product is CSAMTSVSYEQCF.

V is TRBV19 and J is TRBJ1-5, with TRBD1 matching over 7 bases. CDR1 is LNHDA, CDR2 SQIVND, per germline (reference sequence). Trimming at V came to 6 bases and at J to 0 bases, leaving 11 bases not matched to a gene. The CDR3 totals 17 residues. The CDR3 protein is CASSNGAGGYSNQPQHF. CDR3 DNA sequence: TGTGCCAGTAGCAATGGGGCAGGGGGTTATAGCAATCAGCCCCAGCATTTT.

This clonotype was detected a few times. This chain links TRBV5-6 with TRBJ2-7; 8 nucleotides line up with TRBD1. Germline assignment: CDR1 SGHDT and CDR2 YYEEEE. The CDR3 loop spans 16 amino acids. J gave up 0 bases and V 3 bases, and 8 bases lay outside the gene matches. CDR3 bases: TGTGCCAGCAGCTCCTGGACAGGGAGGAGCTCCTACGAGCAGTACTTC. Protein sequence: CASSSWTGRSSYEQYF. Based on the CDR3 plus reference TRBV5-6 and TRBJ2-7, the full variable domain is DAGVTQSPTHLIKTRGQQVTLRCSPKSGHDTVSWYQQALGQGPQFIFQYYEEEERQRGNFPDRFSGHQFPNYSSELNVNALLLGDSALYLCASSSWTGRSSYEQYFGPGTRLTVT.

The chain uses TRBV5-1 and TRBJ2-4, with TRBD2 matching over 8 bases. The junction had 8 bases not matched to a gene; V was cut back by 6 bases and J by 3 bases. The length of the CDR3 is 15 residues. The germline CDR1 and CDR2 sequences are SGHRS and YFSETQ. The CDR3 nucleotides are TGCGCCAGCACTCGGGGGGGTCGGGGCAAAAACATTCAGTACTTC. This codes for CASTRGGRGKNIQYF.

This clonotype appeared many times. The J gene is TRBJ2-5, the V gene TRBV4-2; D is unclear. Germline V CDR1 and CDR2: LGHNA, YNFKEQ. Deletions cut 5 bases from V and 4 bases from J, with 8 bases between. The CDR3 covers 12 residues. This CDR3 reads CASSDGGETQYF. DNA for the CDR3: TGTGCCAGCAGCGACGGTGGAGAGACCCAGTACTTC.

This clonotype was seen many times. The CDR3 reads CATKTGRLAKNIQYF. Written as DNA, the CDR3 is TGTGCCACCAAGACAGGCCGTTTAGCCAAAAACATTCAGTACTTC. This chain uses TRBV6-2 or TRBV6-3 with TRBJ2-4, with D maybe TRBD1 (6 bases). There are 15 residues in the CDR3. The V end was cut by 10 bases, the J end by 0 bases, with 16 bases between. Germline loops: CDR1 MNHEY, CDR2 SVGEGT.

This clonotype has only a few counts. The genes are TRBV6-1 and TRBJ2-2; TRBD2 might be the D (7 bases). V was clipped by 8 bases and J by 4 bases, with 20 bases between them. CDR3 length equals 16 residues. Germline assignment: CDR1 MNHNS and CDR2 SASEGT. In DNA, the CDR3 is TGTGCCAGCTTGGGTGGGGGGGGGCAGACCACCGGGGAGCTGTTTTTT. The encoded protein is CASLGGGGQTTGELFF.

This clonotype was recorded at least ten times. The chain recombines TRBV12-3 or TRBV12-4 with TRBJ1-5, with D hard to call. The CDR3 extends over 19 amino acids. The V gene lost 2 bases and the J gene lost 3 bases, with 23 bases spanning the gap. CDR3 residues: CASSLTAATAPIHNQPQHF. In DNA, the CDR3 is TGTGCCAGCAGTTTAACGGCGGCGACCGCGCCGATACACAATCAGCCCCAGCATTTT.

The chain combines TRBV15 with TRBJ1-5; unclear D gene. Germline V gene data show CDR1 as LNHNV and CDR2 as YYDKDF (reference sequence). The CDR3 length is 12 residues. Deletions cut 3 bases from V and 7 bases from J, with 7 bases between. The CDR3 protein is CATSRKEQPQHF. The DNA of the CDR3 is TGTGCCACCAGCAGGAAGGAACAGCCCCAGCATTTT.

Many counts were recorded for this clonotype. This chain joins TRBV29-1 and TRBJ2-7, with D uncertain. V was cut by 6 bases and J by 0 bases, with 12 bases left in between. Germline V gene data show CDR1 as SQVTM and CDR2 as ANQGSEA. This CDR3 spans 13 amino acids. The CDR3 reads CSVLERASYEQYF. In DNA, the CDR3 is TGCAGCGTCCTAGAACGGGCCTCCTACGAGCAGTACTTC.

The CDR3 nucleotides are TGCGCCAGCAGCGGGACAGGGGATCCCTACGAGCAGTACTTC. It yields the protein CASSGTGDPYEQYF. The chain carries TRBV5-1 and TRBJ2-7; 10 positions match TRBD1. V gave up 4 bases and J gave up 2 bases; unmatched junction bases: 3. CDR3 length equals 14 residues. Germline V gene sequence: CDR1 SGHRS, CDR2 YFSETQ.

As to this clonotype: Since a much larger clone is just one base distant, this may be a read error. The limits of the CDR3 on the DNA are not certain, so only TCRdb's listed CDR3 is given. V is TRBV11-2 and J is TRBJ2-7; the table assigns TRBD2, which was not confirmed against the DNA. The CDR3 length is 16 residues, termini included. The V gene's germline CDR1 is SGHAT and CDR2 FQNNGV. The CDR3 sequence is CASSLVASGSLYEQCF.

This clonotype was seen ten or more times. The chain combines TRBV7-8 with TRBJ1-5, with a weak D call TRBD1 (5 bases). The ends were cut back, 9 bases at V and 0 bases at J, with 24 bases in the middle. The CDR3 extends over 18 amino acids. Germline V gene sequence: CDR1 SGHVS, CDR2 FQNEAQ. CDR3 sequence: CARSVVTVRKYSNQPQHF. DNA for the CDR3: TGTGCCAGAAGCGTCGTGACAGTAAGGAAATATAGCAATCAGCCCCAGCATTTT.

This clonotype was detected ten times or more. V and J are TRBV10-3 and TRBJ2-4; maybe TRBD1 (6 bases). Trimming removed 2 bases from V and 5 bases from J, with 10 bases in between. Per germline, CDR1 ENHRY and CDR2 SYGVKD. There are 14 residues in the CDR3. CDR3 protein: CAISEQDSQNIQYF. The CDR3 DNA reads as TGTGCCATCAGTGAGCAGGACAGCCAAAACATTCAGTACTTC.

The CDR3 sequence: CASSQDGRYYEQYF. CDR3 DNA sequence: TGCGCCAGCAGCCAAGATGGGCGCTACTACGAGCAGTACTTC. This chain uses TRBV4-3 with TRBJ2-7; D ambiguous. Trimming removed 0 bases at V and 3 bases at J, with 9 bases between. The CDR3 sequence is 14 residues long. CDR1 and CDR2 from the germline V gene are LGHNA and YSLEER.

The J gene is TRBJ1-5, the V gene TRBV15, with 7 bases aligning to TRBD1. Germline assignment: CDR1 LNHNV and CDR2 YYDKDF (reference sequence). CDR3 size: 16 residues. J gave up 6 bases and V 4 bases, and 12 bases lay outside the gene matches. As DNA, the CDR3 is TGTGCCACCAGCACTCGAGGGGGCGTAGGGGTTCAGCCCCAGCATTTT. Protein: CATSTRGGVGVQPQHF.

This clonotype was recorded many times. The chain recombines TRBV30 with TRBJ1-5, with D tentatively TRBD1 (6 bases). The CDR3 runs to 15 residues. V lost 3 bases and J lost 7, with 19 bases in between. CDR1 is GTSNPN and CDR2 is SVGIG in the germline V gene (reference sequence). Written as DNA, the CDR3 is TGTGCCTGGAGCCGGACTCCAGGGGTAAAGCAGCCCCAGCATTTT. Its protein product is CAWSRTPGVKQPQHF.

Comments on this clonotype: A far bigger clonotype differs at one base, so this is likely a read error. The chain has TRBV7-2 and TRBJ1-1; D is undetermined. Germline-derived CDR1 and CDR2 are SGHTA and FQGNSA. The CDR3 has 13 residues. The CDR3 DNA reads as TGTGCCAGCAGCTTAGGGGAAAACACTGAAGCTTGCTTT. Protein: CASSLGENTEACF.

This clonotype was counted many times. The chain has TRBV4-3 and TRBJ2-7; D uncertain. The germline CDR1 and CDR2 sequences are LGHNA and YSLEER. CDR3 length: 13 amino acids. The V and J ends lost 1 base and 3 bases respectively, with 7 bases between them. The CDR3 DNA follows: TGCGCCAGCAGCCAAGGGGTGGGCTACGAGCAGTACTTC. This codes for CASSQGVGYEQYF.

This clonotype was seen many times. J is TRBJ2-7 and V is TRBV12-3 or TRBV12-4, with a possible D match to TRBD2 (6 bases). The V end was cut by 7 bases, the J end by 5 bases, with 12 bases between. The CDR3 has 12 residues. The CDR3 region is CASNKDYHEQYF. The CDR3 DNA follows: TGTGCCAGCAATAAGGACTACCACGAGCAGTACTTC.

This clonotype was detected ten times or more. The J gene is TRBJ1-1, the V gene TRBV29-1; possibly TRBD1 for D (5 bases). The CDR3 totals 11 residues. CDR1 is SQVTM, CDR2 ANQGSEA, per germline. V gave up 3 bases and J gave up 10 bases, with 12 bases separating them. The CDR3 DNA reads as TGCAGCGTTGATGGGACTATAGGAGCTTTCTTT. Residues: CSVDGTIGAFF. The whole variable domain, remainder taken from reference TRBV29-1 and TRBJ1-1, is SAVISQKPSRDICQRGTSLTIQCQVDSQVTMMFWYRQQPGQSLTLIATANQGSEATYESGFVIDKFPISRPNLTFSTLTVSNMSPEDSSIYLCSVDGTIGAFFGQGTRLTVV.

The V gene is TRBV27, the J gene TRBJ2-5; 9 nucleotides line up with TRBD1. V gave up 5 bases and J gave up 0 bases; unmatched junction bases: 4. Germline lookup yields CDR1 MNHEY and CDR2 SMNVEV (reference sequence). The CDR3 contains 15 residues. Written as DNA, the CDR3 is TGTGCCAGCAGTCGGACAGGGGTGTACCAAGAGACCCAGTACTTC. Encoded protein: CASSRTGVYQETQYF.

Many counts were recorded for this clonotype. This CDR3 is CASSSNSGFTGELFF. In nucleotides, the CDR3 is TGCGCCAGCAGCTCGAATAGCGGGTTCACCGGGGAGCTGTTTTTT. The chain employs TRBV5-1 and TRBJ2-2; 7 positions agree with TRBD2. This CDR3 has 15 amino acids. The V segment lost 3 bases and the J segment 4 bases; nucleotides outside the gene matches: 6. CDR1 is SGHRS, CDR2 YFSETQ, per germline.

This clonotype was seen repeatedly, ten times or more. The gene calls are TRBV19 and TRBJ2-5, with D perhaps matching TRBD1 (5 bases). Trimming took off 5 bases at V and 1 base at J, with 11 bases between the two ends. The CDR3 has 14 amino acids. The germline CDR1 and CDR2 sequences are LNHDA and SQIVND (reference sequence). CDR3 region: CASSLQVLQETQYF. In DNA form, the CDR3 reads TGTGCCAGTAGTCTACAGGTACTCCAAGAGACCCAGTACTTC.

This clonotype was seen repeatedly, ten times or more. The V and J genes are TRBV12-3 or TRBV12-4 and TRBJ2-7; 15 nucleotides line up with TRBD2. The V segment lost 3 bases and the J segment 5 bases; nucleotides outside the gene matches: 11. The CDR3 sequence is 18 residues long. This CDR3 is CASSFLRPGLAGGNEQYF. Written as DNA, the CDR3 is TGTGCCAGCAGTTTCTTGAGGCCGGGACTAGCGGGAGGTAACGAGCAGTACTTC.

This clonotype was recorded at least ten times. CDR3 protein: CASSYSGQGAYEQYF. CDR3 in DNA: TGTGCCAGCAGTTACTCGGGACAGGGGGCCTACGAGCAGTACTTC. The rearrangement uses TRBV6-5 and TRBJ2-7; 11 bases match TRBD1. J lost 2 bases, V lost 0 bases, and 0 bases had no gene match. The CDR3 has 15 amino acids. Per the germline V gene, CDR1 is MNHEY and CDR2 is SVGAGI.

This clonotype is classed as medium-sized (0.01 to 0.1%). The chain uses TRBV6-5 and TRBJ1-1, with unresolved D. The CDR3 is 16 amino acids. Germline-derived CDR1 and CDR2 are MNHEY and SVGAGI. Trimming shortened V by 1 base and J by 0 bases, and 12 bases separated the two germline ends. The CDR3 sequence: CASSYLRRRLNTEAFF. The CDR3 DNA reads TGTGCCAGCAGTTACTTACGCAGGAGGCTGAACACTGAAGCTTTCTTT.